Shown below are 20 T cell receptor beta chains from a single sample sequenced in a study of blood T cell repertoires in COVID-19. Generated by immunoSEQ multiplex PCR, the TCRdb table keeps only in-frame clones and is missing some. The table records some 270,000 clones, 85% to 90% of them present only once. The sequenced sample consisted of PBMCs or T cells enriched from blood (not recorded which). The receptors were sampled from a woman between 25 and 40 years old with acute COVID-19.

CDR3 sequence: CASSQDRGLLRDYGYTF. The CDR3, as DNA: TGCGCCAGCAGCCAAGACAGGGGCCTTTTGAGGGACTATGGCTACACCTTC. The rearrangement joins TRBV4-3 to TRBJ1-2, with D perhaps matching TRBD1 (6 bases). Germline V lookup: CDR1 LGHNA, CDR2 YSLEER. This CDR3 is 17 amino acids long. The V end was cut by 0 bases, the J end by 3 bases, with 17 bases between.

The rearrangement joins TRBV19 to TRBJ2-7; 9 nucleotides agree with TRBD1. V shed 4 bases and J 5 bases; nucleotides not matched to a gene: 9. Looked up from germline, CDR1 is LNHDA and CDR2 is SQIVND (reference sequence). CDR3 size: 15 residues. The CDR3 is CASSSPGQGSHEQYF. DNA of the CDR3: TGTGCCAGTAGTAGCCCGGGACAGGGTTCCCACGAGCAGTACTTC.

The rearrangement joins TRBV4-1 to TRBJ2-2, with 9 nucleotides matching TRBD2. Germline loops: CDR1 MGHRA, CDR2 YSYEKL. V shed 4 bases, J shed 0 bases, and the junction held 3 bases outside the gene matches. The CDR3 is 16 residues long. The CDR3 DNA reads TGCGCCAGCAGCCCTATAGCGGGGGCGAACACCGGGGAGCTGTTTTTT. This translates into CASSPIAGANTGELFF.

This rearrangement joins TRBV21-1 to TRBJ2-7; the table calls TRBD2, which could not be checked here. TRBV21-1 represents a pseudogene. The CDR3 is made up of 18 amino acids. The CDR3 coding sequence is TGTGCCAGCAGCAAAGGATGGCGACTAGCGGGGACTTCCTACGAGCAGTACTTC. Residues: CASSKGWRLAGTSYEQYF.

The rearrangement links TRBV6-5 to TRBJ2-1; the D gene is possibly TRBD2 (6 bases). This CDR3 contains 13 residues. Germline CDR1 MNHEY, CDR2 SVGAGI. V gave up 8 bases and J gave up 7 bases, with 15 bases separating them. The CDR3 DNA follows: TGTGCCAGCGGTCGGGAGTCGGGTAATGAGCAGTTCTTC. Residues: CASGRESGNEQFF.

CDR3 DNA: TGCGCCAGCAGTCTAGCGGGAGTGGAGGAGACCCAGTACTTC. Protein sequence: CASSLAGVEETQYF. This chain joins TRBV10-1 and TRBJ2-5, with 10 positions matching TRBD2. V was pared by 5 bases and J by 5 bases, with 5 bases of the junction left unmatched. Germline loops: CDR1 WNHNN, CDR2 SYGVQD (reference sequence). This CDR3 is 14 amino acids long.

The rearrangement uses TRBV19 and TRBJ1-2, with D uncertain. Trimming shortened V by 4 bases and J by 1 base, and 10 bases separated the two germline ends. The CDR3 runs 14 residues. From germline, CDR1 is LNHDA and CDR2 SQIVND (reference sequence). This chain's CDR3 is CASSRGSLNYGYTF. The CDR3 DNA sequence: TGTGCCAGTAGTAGAGGCTCCCTTAACTATGGCTACACCTTC.

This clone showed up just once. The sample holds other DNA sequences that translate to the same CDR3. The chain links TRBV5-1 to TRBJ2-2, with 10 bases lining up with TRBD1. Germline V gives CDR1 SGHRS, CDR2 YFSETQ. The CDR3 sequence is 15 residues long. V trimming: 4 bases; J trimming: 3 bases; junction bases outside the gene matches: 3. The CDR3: CASSLDRGHTGELFF. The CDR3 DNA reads TGCGCCAGCAGCCTCGACAGGGGGCACACCGGGGAGCTGTTTTTT. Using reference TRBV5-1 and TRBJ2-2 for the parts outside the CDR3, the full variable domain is KAGVTQTPRYLIKTRGQQVTLSCSPISGHRSVSWYQQTPGQGLQFLFEYFSETQRNKGNFPGRFSGRQFSNSRSEMNVSTLELGDSALYLCASSLDRGHTGELFFGEGSRLTVL.

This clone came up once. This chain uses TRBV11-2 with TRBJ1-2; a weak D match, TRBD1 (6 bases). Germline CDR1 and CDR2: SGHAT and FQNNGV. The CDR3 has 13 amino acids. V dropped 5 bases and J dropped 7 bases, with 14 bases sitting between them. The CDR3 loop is CASSHGTRGGYTF. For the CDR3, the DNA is TGTGCCAGCAGCCATGGGACACGGGGTGGCTACACCTTC.

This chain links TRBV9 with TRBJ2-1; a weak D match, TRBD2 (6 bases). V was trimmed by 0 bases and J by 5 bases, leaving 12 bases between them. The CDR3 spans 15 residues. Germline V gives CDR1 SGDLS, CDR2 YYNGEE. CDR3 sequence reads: CASSVGVAVDNEQFF. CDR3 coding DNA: TGTGCCAGCAGCGTAGGCGTAGCGGTCGACAATGAGCAGTTCTTC.

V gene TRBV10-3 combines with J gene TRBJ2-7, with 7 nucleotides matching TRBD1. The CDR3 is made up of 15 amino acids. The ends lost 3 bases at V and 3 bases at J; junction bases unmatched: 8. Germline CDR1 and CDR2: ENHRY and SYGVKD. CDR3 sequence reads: CAISDLGDRDYEQYF. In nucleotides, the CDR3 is TGTGCCATCAGTGACTTGGGAGACAGGGACTACGAGCAGTACTTC.

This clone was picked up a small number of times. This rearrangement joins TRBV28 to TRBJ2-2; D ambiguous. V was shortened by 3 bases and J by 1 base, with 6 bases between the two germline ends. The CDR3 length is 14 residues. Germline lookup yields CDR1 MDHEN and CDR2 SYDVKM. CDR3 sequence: CASSLEWNTGELFF. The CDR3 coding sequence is TGTGCCAGCAGTTTGGAGTGGAACACCGGGGAGCTGTTTTTT.

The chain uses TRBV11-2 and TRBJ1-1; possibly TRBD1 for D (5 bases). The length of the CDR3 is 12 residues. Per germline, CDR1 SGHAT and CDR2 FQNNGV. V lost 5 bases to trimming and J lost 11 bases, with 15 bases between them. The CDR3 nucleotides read TGTGCCAGCAGCGCCGAATCGGGGGTGGCTTTCTTT. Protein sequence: CASSAESGVAFF.

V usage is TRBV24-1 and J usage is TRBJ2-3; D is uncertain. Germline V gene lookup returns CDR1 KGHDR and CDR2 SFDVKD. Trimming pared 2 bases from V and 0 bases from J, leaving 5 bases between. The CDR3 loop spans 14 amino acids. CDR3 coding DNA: TGTGCCACCAGTGATTCCAGTAGCACAGATACGCAGTATTTT. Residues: CATSDSSSTDTQYF.

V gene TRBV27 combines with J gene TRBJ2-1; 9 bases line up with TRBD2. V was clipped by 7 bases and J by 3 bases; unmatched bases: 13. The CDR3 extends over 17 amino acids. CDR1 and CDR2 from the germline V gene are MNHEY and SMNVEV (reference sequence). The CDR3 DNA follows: TGTGCCAGCACCTCTTTCGCGACTAGCGGACACTACAATGAGCAGTTCTTC. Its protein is CASTSFATSGHYNEQFF.

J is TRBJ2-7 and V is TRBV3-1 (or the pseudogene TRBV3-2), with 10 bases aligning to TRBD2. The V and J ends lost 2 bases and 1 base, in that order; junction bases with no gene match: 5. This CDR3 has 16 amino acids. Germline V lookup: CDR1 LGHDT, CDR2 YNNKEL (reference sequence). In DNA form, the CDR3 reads TGTGCCAGCAGCCAAACCTCTAGCGGGAGATCCTACGAGCAGTACTTC. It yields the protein CASSQTSSGRSYEQYF.

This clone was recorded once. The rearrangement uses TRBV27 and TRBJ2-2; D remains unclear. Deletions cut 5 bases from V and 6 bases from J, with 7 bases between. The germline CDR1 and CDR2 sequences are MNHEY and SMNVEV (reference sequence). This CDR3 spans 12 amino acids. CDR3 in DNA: TGTGCCAGCAGTCCCCTCTCCGGGGAGCTGTTTTTT. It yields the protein CASSPLSGELFF.

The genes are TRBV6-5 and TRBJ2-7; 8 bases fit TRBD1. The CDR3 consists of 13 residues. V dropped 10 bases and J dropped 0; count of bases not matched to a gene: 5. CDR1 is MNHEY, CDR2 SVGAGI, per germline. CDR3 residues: CATAGQDSYEQYF. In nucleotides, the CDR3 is TGTGCCACCGCGGGACAGGACTCCTACGAGCAGTACTTC.

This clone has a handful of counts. Here the CDR3 DNA reads TGCGCCAGCAGCCAAGCCAGGGGTGAAAAACTGTTTTTT. This translates into CASSQARGEKLFF. The gene calls are TRBV4-1 and TRBJ1-4, with D tentatively TRBD1 (6 bases). The CDR3 contains 13 residues. Germline values: CDR1 MGHRA, CDR2 YSYEKL. Deletions cut 1 base from V and 7 bases from J, with 7 bases between.

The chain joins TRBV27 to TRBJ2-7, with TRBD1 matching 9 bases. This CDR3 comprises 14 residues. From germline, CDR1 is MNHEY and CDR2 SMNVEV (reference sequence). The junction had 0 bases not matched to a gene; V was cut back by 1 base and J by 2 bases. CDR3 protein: CASSLWDRAYEQYF. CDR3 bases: TGTGCCAGCAGTTTATGGGACAGGGCCTACGAGCAGTACTTC.